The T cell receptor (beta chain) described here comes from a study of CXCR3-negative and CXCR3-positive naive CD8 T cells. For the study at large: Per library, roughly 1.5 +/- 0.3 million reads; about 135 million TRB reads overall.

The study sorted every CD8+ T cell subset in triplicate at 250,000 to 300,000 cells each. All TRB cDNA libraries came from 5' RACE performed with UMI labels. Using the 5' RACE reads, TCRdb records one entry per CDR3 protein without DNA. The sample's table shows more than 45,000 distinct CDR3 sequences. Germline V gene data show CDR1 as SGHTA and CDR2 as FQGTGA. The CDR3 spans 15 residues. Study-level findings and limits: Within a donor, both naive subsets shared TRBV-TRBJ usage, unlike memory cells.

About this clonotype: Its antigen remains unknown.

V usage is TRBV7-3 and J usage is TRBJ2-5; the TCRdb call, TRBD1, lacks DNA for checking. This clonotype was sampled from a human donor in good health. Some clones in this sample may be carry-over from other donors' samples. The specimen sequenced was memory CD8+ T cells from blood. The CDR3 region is CASSLGVAKKETQYF.